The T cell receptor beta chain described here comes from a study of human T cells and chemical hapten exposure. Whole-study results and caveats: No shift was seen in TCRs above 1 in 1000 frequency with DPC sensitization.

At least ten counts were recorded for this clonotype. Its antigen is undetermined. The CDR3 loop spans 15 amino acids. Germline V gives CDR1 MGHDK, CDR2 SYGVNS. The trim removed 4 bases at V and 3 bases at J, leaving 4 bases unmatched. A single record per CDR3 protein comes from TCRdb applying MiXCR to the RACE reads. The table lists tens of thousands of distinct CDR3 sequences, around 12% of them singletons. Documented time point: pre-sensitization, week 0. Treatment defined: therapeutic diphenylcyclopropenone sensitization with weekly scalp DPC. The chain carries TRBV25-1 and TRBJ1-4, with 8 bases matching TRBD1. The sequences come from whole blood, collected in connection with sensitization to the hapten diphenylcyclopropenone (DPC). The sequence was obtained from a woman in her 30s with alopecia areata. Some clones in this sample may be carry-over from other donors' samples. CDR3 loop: CASSASQGANEKLFF. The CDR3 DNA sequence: TGTGCCAGCAGTGCCTCACAGGGGGCTAATGAAAAACTGTTTTTT.